This paragraph reports one T cell receptor beta chain. Its specificity is unknown. The V gene's germline CDR1 is MDHEN and CDR2 SYDVKM. The length of the CDR3 is 16 residues. With V trimmed by 3 bases and J by 3 bases, 7 bases remained unmatched. These data originate in a study of CD8 T cells in ankylosing spondylitis. Overall study results and limits: Seemingly characteristic of ankylosing spondylitis blood was a TCR beta motif consisting of several highly homologous variants.

TCRdb re-called the 5' RACE reads with MiXCR, one entry per CDR3 protein. This sample carries about 330,000 distinct CDR3 sequences, approximately 8.2% of them seen once, and the ten largest clones take less than 15%. The sample was blood, either unsorted or a sorted T cell fraction (not recorded which). This chain uses TRBV28 with TRBJ2-7; 11 bases map to TRBD1. The clonotype originates from a male donor with ankylosing spondylitis. CDR3 sequence (DNA): TGTGCCAGCAGTTTCCTCCGGGACAGGGGGAGCTACGAGCAGTACTTC. It specifies CASSFLRDRGSYEQYF.